The source of this TCR beta chain is a study of T cell clonotyping in hematopoietic cell transplantation. Overall study results and limits: After transplant, recipient diversity fell while pathologically expanded clonotypes grew through day 180. At the given depth, recipient repertoires were over 97% de novo clonotypes.

Produced via immunoSEQ multiplex PCR; TCRdb's table is partial and in-frame only. This sample carries some 8,800 clones, about 89% of them seen once, and the ten largest clones take about 4.3%. The CDR3 length is 15 residues. The trim removed 2 bases at V and 6 bases at J, leaving 7 bases unmatched. Looked up from germline, CDR1 is LGHNA and CDR2 is YSLEER. A remark on this clone: Its antigen is not identified.

The TCR originated in a male patient over 55 who had an allogeneic stem cell transplant from a related donor, so the T cells may come from the graft donor. Some clones in this sample may be carry-over from other donors' samples. This chain connects TRBV4-3 to TRBJ1-1; 9 nucleotides match TRBD1. This specimen consisted of peripheral blood mononuclear cells, obtained at the time of graft-versus-host disease after allogeneic stem cell transplant. The CDR3 spells CASSQLGQGYPEAFF. CDR3 nucleotides: TGCGCCAGCAGCCAACTCGGACAGGGGTACCCTGAAGCTTTCTTT.